This record concerns one TCR beta chain sequence. Distinct nucleotide sequences in the sample also encode this CDR3. The data are from a study of blood T cell repertoires in COVID-19. In the study overall: COVID-19 samples, acute and convalescent, were from the United States, Italy and Spain.

Profiling relied on immunoSEQ multiplex PCR, and the TCRdb table lists in-frame clones only, not all of them. Of tens of thousands of clones listed, about 80% are singletons. Per the germline V gene, CDR1 is SGDLS and CDR2 is YYNGEE. CDR3 length equals 15 residues. The V gene lost 0 bases and the J gene lost 7 bases, with 14 bases spanning the gap. The chain joins TRBV9 to TRBJ2-1; a possible D gene is TRBD2 (7 bases). The sample comprised peripheral blood. The TCR originated in a man aged 50 or older with acute or convalescent COVID-19. The CDR3 DNA reads TGTGCCAGCAGCGTAGCCGGGGGGCCGGGGAATGAGCAGTTCTTC. Amino acids: CASSVAGGPGNEQFF.